This T cell receptor beta chain was sequenced for a study of T cell repertoires in cytomegalovirus infection (dated by TCRdb to between 2018 and 2021). In terms of the full investigation: The peptide stimulations were aimed at well-studied HLA-B-restricted epitopes as well as recently identified HLA-C-restricted CMV epitopes, whose presentation resists viral immunomodulation. Because public TCR beta signatures pointed to carriage of CMV infection together with the matching HLA type, the HLA type of each donor mattered for the analysis. The paper's findings and limits, for the study overall: Cumulative frequency of public TCR beta family members discriminated carriers of CMV infection plus the relevant HLA type in this cohort and an independent approximately 350-donor cohort. The ex vivo response was dominated by HLA-C-restricted CMV-specific TCR beta clonotypes, and the single most frequent clonotype in two of eight donors was supplied by these HLA-C-restricted clonotypes.

At the junction V is shortened by 5 bases and J by 4 bases; bases outside the gene matches: 7. The CDR3 starts with the cysteine, ends with the phenylalanine, and has 14 residues. Only CDR3 DNA is held: 42 bases, read in frame from base 1. Based on the germline V gene (reference sequence), the CDR1 and CDR2 sequences are SEHNR and FQNEAQ. Concerning this clonotype itself: The antigen it recognizes is unknown. No much larger clone exists at a distance of one base, and base qualities are not known.

These reads were obtained on an Illumina HiSeq 1500. The public reads were reanalyzed by TCRdb: fastp trimming at Q25, MiXCR alignment, in-frame beta chains only. Every distinct CDR3 protein forms one entry, paired with its most common genes and DNA. Present in this sample are approximately 1,000,000 distinct CDR3 sequences, approximately 32% of which were seen just once. The ten most abundant clones make up 13% of the sample. This specimen's treatment or condition label, interpreted: in vitro stimulation with specific CMV peptide epitopes to enrich CMV-specific T cells. The chain is encoded by TRBV7-9 joined to TRBJ1-2; the junction holds 7 bases that match TRBD1. The clonotype originates from a human donor in good health (CMV status not recorded). Some clones in this sample may be carry-over from other donors' samples. Material: cultured CD8+ T cells from PBMCs, obtained from culture after CMV antigen stimulation. DNA sequence: TGTGCCAGCAGCGAAACGGGACAGATCTATGGCTACACCTTC. This gives the protein CASSETGQIYGYTF.